The TCR beta chain under discussion was sequenced for a study of shared T cell receptors in the human thymus. Profiled with immunoSEQ multiplex PCR; TCRdb holds only in-frame clones, not every one. The sample yields approximately 580,000 clones, around 82% seen once. Germline CDR1 and CDR2: SGHRS and YFSETQ. Trimming cost V 1 base and J 5 bases, with 37 bases left between them. This CDR3 comprises 22 residues. This clone was seen a single time. These same data were also listed under a study on human thymus T cells.

This receptor was taken from a boy under two years old with a congenital heart defect. The chain joins TRBV5-1 to TRBJ2-7; D might be TRBD2 (7 bases). The material sequenced was thymocytes. CDR3 nucleotides: TGCGCCAGCAGCTTGAGGCCCCTTACAGGGATCGGCGGGAGATCGGGCGGCGACGAGCAGTACTTC. Encoded protein: CASSLRPLTGIGGRSGGDEQYF.